This TCR beta chain is drawn from a study of blood T cell repertoires in COVID-19. Study context: The cDNA or gDNA used as material had been derived from T cells, B-cell-depleted T cells, or PBMCs.

In the original analysis: The assay estimated nucleated cells by amplifying reference gene primers. Repertoires were generated with immunoSEQ multiplex PCR, while TCRdb's copy carries only in-frame clones and drops some. V and J calls and clone size follow that table, whereas D and trimming were derived from the DNA. This table has some 270,000 clones, over 85% appearing once. Participant-given clinical history determined each cohort assignment. Recovered status in Cohort 3 required two negative PCRs, clearance, or symptom resolution. Sequences were obtained from PBMCs or T cells enriched from blood (not recorded which). The TCR originated in a woman aged 55 to 70 who had recovered from COVID-19.

The CDR3 region is CASSPSGRGDYNEQFF. DNA of the CDR3: TGTGCCAGCAGTCCGTCAGGGAGGGGAGACTACAATGAGCAGTTCTTC. J is TRBJ2-1 and V is TRBV28, with 7 nucleotides matching TRBD2. The germline CDR1 and CDR2 sequences are MDHEN and SYDVKM. The CDR3 is made up of 16 amino acids. V trimming: 5 bases; J trimming: 3 bases; junction bases outside the gene matches: 10.